This T cell receptor beta chain was recovered during a study of beta chain features in type 1 diabetes. Study conclusions and caveats: These data did not resolve whether HLA type affects TCRB rearrangement.

The ends were cut back, 0 bases at V and 2 bases at J, with 13 bases in the middle. CDR1 and CDR2 from the germline V gene are SNHLY and FYNNEI. The CDR3 has 17 residues. The entirety of the isolated RNA underwent reverse transcription, so expressed TCRB transcripts were sequenced. The study sequenced naive, central memory and regulatory T cell samples to an average of around 3.4 million reads. TCRdb's copy holds only in-frame clones and misses some; the assay was immunoSEQ multiplex PCR. The sample yields around 450,000 clones, more than 9.5% seen once. In the case of this clone: Its antigen is still unknown.

The sample consisted of naive CD4+ T cells from blood. The TCR originated in a woman aged 18-29 years in good health. J is TRBJ2-2 and V is TRBV2, with D possibly TRBD2 on 6 matching bases. The DNA for the CDR3 is TGTGCCAGCAGTGAAGCGCGGCGGGGTCCTAACACCGGGGAGCTGTTTTTT. The encoded protein is CASSEARRGPNTGELFF.